Listed here are 8 T cell receptor beta chains from one sample, sequenced in a study of blood T cells in healthy people across ages. Primed by a sample-barcoded 5' primer and a J-beta primer mix, a second PCR proceeded for about 6 to 12 cycles. TCRdb re-derived calls from the 5' RACE reads in MiXCR, one entry per CDR3 protein. The sample yields about 800,000 distinct CDR3 sequences, approximately 25% seen once. This sample also belongs to another study, concerning T cells of mothers and their children.

The sample comprised blood. The receptor source for this set is a boy younger than 18 in good health.

The chain employs TRBV28 and TRBJ1-6; 10 nucleotides line up with TRBD1. There are 15 residues in the CDR3. From germline, CDR1 is MDHEN and CDR2 SYDVKM. V lost 10 bases and J lost 7; bases outside the gene matches: 10. CDR3 nucleotides: TGTGCCACCAAGACAGGGGGCGCCGGGAATTCACCCCTCCACTTT. Its translation: CATKTGGAGNSPLHF.

The gene calls are TRBV5-6 and TRBJ2-5; D gene unclear. This CDR3 region has 14 residues. The V gene's germline CDR1 is SGHDT and CDR2 YYEEEE. With 1 base removed from V and 0 bases from J, the gap between germline ends came to 7 bases. The CDR3 DNA reads as TGTGCCAGCAGCTTGTTTCCCAACCAAGAGACCCAGTACTTC. This sequence encodes CASSLFPNQETQYF.

The chain uses TRBV5-5 and TRBJ2-3, with D perhaps TRBD2 (10 bases). CDR1 and CDR2 (germline): SGHKS, YYEKEE (reference sequence). The V and J ends lost 4 bases and 1 base respectively, with 19 bases between them. This CDR3 has 17 amino acids. The CDR3 DNA reads as TGTGCCAGCAGCCCCGGACAGGGGACTAGCGGCACAGATACGCAGTATTTT. It codes for CASSPGQGTSGTDTQYF. Looking up the rest from reference TRBV5-5 and TRBJ2-3 gives the full variable domain: DAGVTQSPTHLIKTRGQQVTLRCSPISGHKSVSWYQQVLGQGPQFIFQYYEKEERGRGNFPDRFSARQFPNYSSELNVNALLLGDSALYLCASSPGQGTSGTDTQYFGPGTRLTVL.

This clonotype was observed a handful of times. V usage is TRBV11-2 and J usage is TRBJ2-2; weak D call: TRBD2 (6 bases). V was pared by 5 bases and J by 6 bases, with 22 bases between. This CDR3 region has 17 residues. The germline CDR1 and CDR2 sequences are SGHAT and FQNNGV. CDR3 amino acids: CASSTHRDSTSPGELFF. CDR3 in DNA: TGTGCCAGCAGCACACACCGGGACTCTACATCCCCCGGGGAGCTGTTTTTT.

This clonotype was counted a few times. One end of the junction does not line up with germline, which may come from a read error. The chain has TRBV7-2 and TRBJ2-7, with D possibly being TRBD2 (6 bases). Per the germline V gene, CDR1 is SGHTA and CDR2 is FQGNSA. The CDR3 length is 14 residues. The CDR3 reads CASSQNPGVDEEYF. CDR3 nucleotide sequence: TGTGCCAGCAGCCAAAACCCGGGGGTGGACGAGGAGTACTTC.

This clonotype was recorded a few times. The V and J genes are TRBV7-2 and TRBJ2-7, with a weak D call TRBD2 (6 bases). This CDR3 comprises 14 residues. Per the germline V gene, CDR1 is SGHTA and CDR2 is FQGNSA. Trimming took off 1 base at V and 3 bases at J, with 10 bases between the two ends. CDR3 DNA: TGTGCCAGCAGCTTAGGCACTAGCCTCTACGAGCAGTACTTC. Translation: CASSLGTSLYEQYF.

This clonotype has only a few counts. The chain is built from TRBV7-9 and TRBJ1-2; D unclear. Germline CDR1 SEHNR, CDR2 FQNEAQ (reference sequence). V shed 5 bases and J shed 1 base, with 11 bases lying between them. The CDR3 is 14 amino acids. CDR3 sequence (DNA): TGTGCCAGCAGCCCGAGGCAGGTTAACTATGGCTACACCTTC. Residues: CASSPRQVNYGYTF.

This clonotype was observed a few times. The chain links TRBV4-3 to TRBJ2-6, with D tentatively TRBD2 (5 bases). This CDR3 is built from 18 residues. V was pared by 1 base and J by 0 bases, with 13 bases between. The germline CDR1 and CDR2 sequences are LGHNA and YSLEER. The CDR3 loop reads CASSQVVGGLSGANVLTF. The DNA for the CDR3 is TGCGCCAGCAGCCAAGTAGTAGGAGGACTCTCTGGGGCCAACGTCCTGACTTTC.